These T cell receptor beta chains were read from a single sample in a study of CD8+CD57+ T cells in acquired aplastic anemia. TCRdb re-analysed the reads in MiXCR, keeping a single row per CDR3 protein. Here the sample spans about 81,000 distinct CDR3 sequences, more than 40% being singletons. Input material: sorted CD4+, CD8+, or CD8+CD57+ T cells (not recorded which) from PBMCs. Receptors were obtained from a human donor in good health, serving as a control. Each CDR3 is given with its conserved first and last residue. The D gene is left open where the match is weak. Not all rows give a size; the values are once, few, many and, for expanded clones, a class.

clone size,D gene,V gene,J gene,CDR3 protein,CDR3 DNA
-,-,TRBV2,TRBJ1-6,CASSELGGVVRSPLHF,TGTGCCAGCAGTGAATTAGGAGGGGTTGTGCGCTCACCCCTCCACTTT
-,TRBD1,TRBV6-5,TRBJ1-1,CASSSDRTTEAFF,TGTGCCAGCAGTTCGGACAGGACGACTGAAGCTTTCTTT
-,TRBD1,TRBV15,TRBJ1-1,CATSRLDREHEAFF,TGTGCCACCAGCAGACTGGACAGGGAACATGAAGCTTTCTTT
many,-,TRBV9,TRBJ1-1,CASSVGGRNTEAFF,TGTGCCAGCAGCGTAGGTGGGCGGAACACTGAAGCTTTCTTT
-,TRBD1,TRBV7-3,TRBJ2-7,CASSLRGQGPYEQYF,TGTGCCAGCAGCTTAAGAGGACAGGGACCCTACGAGCAGTACTTC
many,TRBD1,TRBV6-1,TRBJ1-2,CASSTRTGGGYTF,TGTGCCAGCAGTACAAGGACAGGGGGTGGCTACACCTTC
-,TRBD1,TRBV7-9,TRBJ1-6,CASTTGQGDNSPLHF,TGTGCCAGCACCACCGGACAGGGAGATAATTCACCCCTCCACTTT
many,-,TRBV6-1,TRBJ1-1,CASSDRGVGTEAFF,TGTGCCAGCAGTGACAGGGGTGTGGGCACTGAAGCTTTCTTT
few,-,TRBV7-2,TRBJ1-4,CASSLVRERGEKLFF,TGTGCCAGCAGCTTAGTGAGGGAAAGGGGTGAAAAACTGTTTTTT
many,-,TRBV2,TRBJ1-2,CASKSRGRDGYTF,TGTGCCAGCAAATCCAGGGGTAGAGATGGCTACACCTTC
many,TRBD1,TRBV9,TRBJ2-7,CASSPRQGAGEQYF,TGTGCCAGCAGCCCCCGGCAGGGGGCGGGCGAGCAGTACTTC
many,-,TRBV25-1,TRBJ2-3,CASSLDGRSGDTQYF,TGTGCCAGCAGCTTGGATGGCCGATCGGGAGATACGCAGTATTTT
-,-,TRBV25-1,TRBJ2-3,CASSVEGGGSRADAQYF,TGTGCCAGCAGCGTAGAAGGGGGTGGGAGCCGGGCAGATGCGCAGTATTTT
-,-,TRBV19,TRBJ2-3,CASSTQANGDTQYF,TGTGCCAGTAGTACACAGGCCAACGGGGATACGCAGTATTTT
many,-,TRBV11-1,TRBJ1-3,CASSFPVVPTFQSGNTIYF,TGTGCCAGCAGCTTCCCAGTAGTTCCGACGTTCCAATCTGGAAACACCATATATTTT
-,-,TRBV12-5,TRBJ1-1,CASEGWGEDAFF,TGTGCTAGTGAGGGTTGGGGTGAGGACGCTTTCTTT
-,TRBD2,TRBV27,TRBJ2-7,CASTLSGGHYEQYF,TGTGCCAGCACCCTTAGCGGGGGGCACTACGAGCAGTACTTC
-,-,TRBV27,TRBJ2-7,CASSSSGLYEQYF,TGTGCCAGCAGTTCAAGCGGGCTCTACGAGCAGTACTTC